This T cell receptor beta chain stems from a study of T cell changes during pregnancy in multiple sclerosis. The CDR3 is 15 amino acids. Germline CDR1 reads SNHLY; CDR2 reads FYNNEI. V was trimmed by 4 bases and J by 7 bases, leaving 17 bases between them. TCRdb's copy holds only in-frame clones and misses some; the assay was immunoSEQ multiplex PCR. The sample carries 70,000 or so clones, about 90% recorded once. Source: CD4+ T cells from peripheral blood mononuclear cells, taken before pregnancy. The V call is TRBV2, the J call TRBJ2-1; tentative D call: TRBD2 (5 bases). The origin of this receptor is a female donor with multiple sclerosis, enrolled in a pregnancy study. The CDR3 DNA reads TGTGCCAGCAGTGTTCGGAGCGGTGGAAGTAATGAGCAGTTCTTC. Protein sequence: CASSVRSGGSNEQFF. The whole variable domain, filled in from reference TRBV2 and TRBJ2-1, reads EPEVTQTPSHQVTQMGQEVILRCVPISNHLYFYWYRQILGQKVEFLVSFYNNEISEKSEIFDDQFSVERPDGSNFTLKIRSTKLEDSAMYFCASSVRSGGSNEQFFGPGTRLTVL.